This is a list of T cell receptor beta chains from one sample in a study of CD8+CD57+ T cells in acquired aplastic anemia. TCRdb reprocessed the reads with MiXCR, giving one entry per CDR3 protein. The sample has around 500,000 distinct CDR3 sequences; 25% to 40% are singletons. The source material was sorted CD4+, CD8+, or CD8+CD57+ T cells (not recorded which) from PBMCs. The receptors here all came from a human donor with aplastic anemia. The CDR3 runs from the conserved cysteine through the conserved F or W. The order of the fields is V gene, clone size, J gene, CDR3 protein. Clone size is shown for a subset of rows, as once, few, many or a class of expanded clone.

TRBV20-1,.,TRBJ1-1,CSASKDMNTEAFF
TRBV7-9,many,TRBJ2-7,CASSRIAGETYEQYF
TRBV9,many,TRBJ2-3,CASSRSTAHTDTQYF
TRBV3-1,.,TRBJ2-7,CASSPTGLGGQYF
TRBV5-1,.,TRBJ2-2,CATPVSGGANTGELFF
TRBV20-1,.,TRBJ2-1,CSAPAGHYNEQFF
TRBV7-3,many,TRBJ2-5,CASSPARGETQYF
TRBV29-1,.,TRBJ1-5,CSANSGSETHSNQPQHF
TRBV20-1,.,TRBJ1-3,CSARPDRVNRNTIYF
TRBV20-1,few,TRBJ2-3,CRTSGVTDTQYF
TRBV10-1,many,TRBJ1-1,CASSEVRSGTEAFF
TRBV19,few,TRBJ1-1,CASSIWGASTEAFF
TRBV12-3/TRBV12-4,few,TRBJ2-3,CASSPPSGADTQYF
TRBV20-1,many,TRBJ2-7,CSARLADYEQYF
TRBV19,many,TRBJ1-5,CASRGTGGRGNQPQHF
TRBV25-1,many,TRBJ1-1,CASSESTGRGAEAFF
TRBV9,few,TRBJ2-7,CASSLPGTGSYEQYF
TRBV11-2,few,TRBJ2-1,CASSSKQSTYNEQFF
TRBV11-2,many,TRBJ2-7,CASSSARRAYEQYF
TRBV7-8,many,TRBJ1-6,CASSLGAVNSPLHF
TRBV7-9,many,TRBJ1-2,CASSPDSAYGYTF
TRBV2,.,TRBJ2-7,CASTAGAYEQYF